This T cell receptor delta chain was retrieved from a study of γδ T cells in repeated Plasmodium falciparum infection. This CDR3 is 15 amino acids long. Germline-derived CDR1 and CDR2 are GEAIGNYY and EKD. Deletions cut 0 bases from V and 3 bases from J, with 13 bases between. Study-wide results and caveats: Compared with Australian children, Malian Vdelta2-negative repertoires seemed more clonal, less diverse, less shared. Repeated controlled infections reportedly drove waves of new clonotype selection in Vdelta2-negative, mostly Vdelta1+, gammadelta repertoires. Vgamma9/Vdelta2+ T cells showed a stable polyclonal repertoire with shared TCRgamma sequences.

Gammadelta T cells were flow-sorted from PBMC into Vgamma9/Vdelta2+ and Vdelta2-negative populations for bulk analysis. TCRdb re-analyzed the multiplex PCR reads via CATT. The data hold roughly 93,000 delta-chain clones, with over 0.9% observed a single time. With regard to this clone: The antigen remains undetermined. The TCRdb record carries a much larger clone's protein, which differs from this DNA's translation at residue 8; a read error is the likely cause, and the protein listed here is the DNA translation.

Sequenced material: gamma-delta T cells from blood. This clonotype was obtained from a pool of human donors (malaria-infected and uninfected, not separated). V gene TRDV2 combines with J gene TRDJ1, with D perhaps TRDD3 (6 bases). In nucleotides, the CDR3 is TGTGCCTGTGACACCCGTGGGATAACGTCCGATAAACTCATCTTT. Its translation is CACDTRGITSDKLIF.